The rows below give T cell receptor beta chains drawn from one sample of a study of graft-versus-host responses after intestinal transplantation. Clones were read by immunoSEQ multiplex PCR, and TCRdb kept only the in-frame ones, dropping some. The sample carries approximately 90,000 clones, about 89% recorded once. These receptors lack a known antigen. The sequencing used unstimulated CD8+ T cells sorted from spleen or lymph node cells, collected before intestinal transplant. The receptors were sampled from a human donor who received an intestinal transplant. Each CDR3 is given without its conserved first and last residue. Each record gives: J gene, V gene, CDR3 length, CDR3 protein.

TRBJ1-1 | TRBV5-4 | 15 | ASSGQGIPDVDTEAF
TRBJ1-2 | TRBV5-6 | 13 | ASSLWGGSNYGYT
TRBJ2-1 | TRBV27 | 13 | ASSFSGTSANEQF
TRBJ1-2 | TRBV5-1 | 13 | ASSLSHPGLHGYT
TRBJ2-7 | TRBV28 | 11 | ASSSGGGSEQY
TRBJ2-7 | TRBV6-5 | 12 | ASSEWRSSYEQY
TRBJ1-4 | TRBV6-4 | 15 | ASSERRDRGHDEKLF
TRBJ2-1 | TRBV19 | 13 | ASSTIPGGKDEQF
TRBJ2-3 | TRBV6-5 | 11 | ASSPGRGDTQY
TRBJ1-2 | TRBV13 | 12 | ASSLVDRDGGYT
TRBJ2-5 | TRBV2 | 10 | ASIGDQETQY
TRBJ2-1 | TRBV14 | 13 | ASSPYEGLYNEQF
TRBJ2-1 | TRBV2 | 8 | ASSWTEQF
TRBJ2-3 | TRBV9 | 13 | AREAGGASTDTQY
TRBJ2-2 | TRBV21-1 | 9 | ASSNTGELF
TRBJ1-3 | TRBV9 | 12 | ASSVGGQGNTIY
TRBJ2-1 | TRBV7-6 | 10 | ASSLRPSEQF
TRBJ2-7 | TRBV6-5 | 13 | ASSYFGGGGDEQY
TRBJ1-3 | TRBV9 | 15 | ASSVEDRVLAGNTIY